The 24 T cell receptor beta chains listed next were all sequenced from one sample in a study of OX40 agonist ivuxolimab in advanced cancers. Repertoires were generated with immunoSEQ multiplex PCR, while TCRdb's copy carries only in-frame clones and drops some. Of tens of thousands of clones in the sample, 75% to 95% were seen once. This specimen was CD4+ or CD8+ T cells sorted from blood, taken in a trial of the OX40 agonist ivuxolimab. The receptors shown here come from an adult with an advanced solid tumor such as melanoma, head and neck, liver or kidney cancer.

V usage is TRBV7-9 and J usage is TRBJ2-7; 10 bases are a match to TRBD2. With V trimmed by 5 bases and J by 2 bases, 12 bases remained unmatched. Germline CDR1 and CDR2: SEHNR and FQNEAQ (reference sequence). There are 17 residues in the CDR3. The CDR3 coding sequence is TGTGCCAGCAGCCCAAGGGCTAGCGGGAGTTTCACCTACGAGCAGTACTTC. Protein product: CASSPRASGSFTYEQYF.

This clone occurred once. One end of the junction fails to match germline, which may point to a read error. Other DNA sequences in the sample encode the same CDR3. The chain combines TRBV6-5 with TRBJ2-7; D gene unclear. Germline values: CDR1 MNHEY, CDR2 SVGAGI. The CDR3 runs 12 residues. The CDR3 nucleotides read TGCGCCAGCAGTTCGGTCGGTTACGAGCAGTACTTC. Protein sequence: CASSSVGYEQYF.

The V gene is TRBV18, the J gene TRBJ2-4; D call uncertain. This CDR3 has 14 amino acids. The V gene lost 6 bases and the J gene lost 1 base, with 10 bases spanning the gap. Germline V gene data show CDR1 as KGHSH and CDR2 as LQKENI. The CDR3 DNA reads as TGTGCCAGCTCGCCCAGGCAGGCCAAAAACATTCAGTACTTC. The encoded protein is CASSPRQAKNIQYF.

Remarks on this clone: One end of the junction does not line up with germline, which may come from a read error. The J gene is TRBJ2-5, the V gene TRBV27; unclear D gene. The length of the CDR3 is 13 residues. CDR1 and CDR2 (germline): MNHEY, SMNVEV (reference sequence). The CDR3 DNA reads as TGTGCCAGCAGTTTAAACGCGGAAGAGGCCCAGTACTTC. It is translated as CASSLNAEEAQYF.

This chain connects TRBV6-1 to TRBJ1-2; D unresolved. V was pared by 2 bases and J by 5 bases, with 6 bases between. Germline CDR1 reads MNHNS; CDR2 reads SASEGT. The CDR3 spans 12 residues. CDR3 DNA sequence: TGTGCCAGCAGTGAATCGGTTTATGGCTACACCTTC. Translation gives CASSESVYGYTF.

The chain combines TRBV27 with TRBJ1-2, with 10 bases matching TRBD1. Germline V gene sequence: CDR1 MNHEY, CDR2 SMNVEV (reference sequence). Germline trimming cut 6 bases from V and 7 bases from J; bases unmatched to any gene: 5. There are 13 residues in the CDR3. CDR3 residues: CASRATGGSGYTF. The CDR3 coding sequence is TGTGCCAGCAGAGCGACAGGGGGCAGTGGCTACACCTTC.

This clone was observed once. This chain connects TRBV28 to TRBJ2-1; tentative D call: TRBD2 (6 bases). With 2 bases removed from V and 5 bases from J, the gap between germline ends came to 16 bases. CDR3 length equals 16 residues. In germline, CDR1 is MDHEN, CDR2 SYDVKM. DNA of the CDR3: TGTGCCAGCAGTTTACGACGGGTCCGGAGGGACAATGAGCAGTTCTTC. Its translation: CASSLRRVRRDNEQFF.

A remark on this clone: Mismatch with germline at one junction end may stem from a read error. The genes are TRBV12-5 and TRBJ2-7; the D is unclear. CDR3 length: 13 residues. The germline V gene encodes CDR1 LGHNT and CDR2 FRNRAP. The CDR3 DNA reads as TGTGCTAGTGGTTTGGTAGAGTTGGCAGGCTGGGACTTC. It encodes CASGLVELAGWDF.

This chain uses TRBV11-3 with TRBJ2-2; 9 positions agree with TRBD2. CDR1 and CDR2 from the germline V gene are SGHNT and YENEEA. The CDR3 spans 15 residues. V was pared by 3 bases and J by 6 bases, with 5 bases of the junction left unmatched. The CDR3 sequence is CASSFPGLASGELFF. The CDR3 nucleotides are TGTGCCAGCAGCTTCCCGGGACTAGCATCCGGGGAGCTGTTTTTT.

This clone was observed a handful of times. The chain links TRBV19 to TRBJ2-7; D ambiguous. V lost 1 base and J lost 3, with 7 bases in between. The germline gives CDR1 LNHDA, CDR2 SQIVND (reference sequence). The CDR3 is 13 amino acids. The CDR3 DNA sequence: TGTGCCAGTAGTATAGGGCACGTCTACGAGCAGTACTTC. It codes for CASSIGHVYEQYF.

This chain connects TRBV6-1 to TRBJ2-7, with TRBD1 matching over 8 bases. The CDR3 is made up of 14 amino acids. CDR1 and CDR2 from the germline V gene are MNHNS and SASEGT. V was clipped by 3 bases and J by 0 bases; unmatched bases: 1. This chain's CDR3 is CASSDRGPSYEQYF. In DNA, the CDR3 is TGTGCCAGCAGTGACAGGGGGCCCTCCTACGAGCAGTACTTC.

V and J are TRBV7-9 and TRBJ2-1; tentative D call: TRBD1 (6 bases). V was trimmed by 5 bases and J by 4 bases, leaving 12 bases between them. The CDR3 consists of 14 residues. Germline CDR1 SEHNR, CDR2 FQNEAQ (reference sequence). CDR3 nucleotide sequence: TGTGCCAGCAGCCGGGACACCGAGTACAATGAGCAGTTCTTC. Its protein is CASSRDTEYNEQFF.

The chain employs TRBV4-1 and TRBJ1-2; TRBD1 might be the D (5 bases). Trimming took 4 bases from V and 5 from J, leaving 14 bases between them. This CDR3 spans 14 amino acids. CDR1 and CDR2 from the germline V gene are MGHRA and YSYEKL. The CDR3: CASSRGRSSYGYTF. DNA for the CDR3: TGCGCCAGCAGCCGGGGACGCTCTTCATATGGCTACACCTTC.

The rearrangement links TRBV28 to TRBJ2-1; D perhaps matches TRBD2 (7 bases). CDR3 length: 14 amino acids. Germline-derived CDR1 and CDR2 are MDHEN and SYDVKM. The V gene lost 6 bases and the J gene lost 8 bases, with 17 bases spanning the gap. The CDR3 region is CASRARGGIDEQFF. CDR3 in DNA: TGTGCCAGCAGAGCTAGGGGGGGTATCGATGAGCAGTTCTTC.

This chain uses TRBV4-1 with TRBJ2-7; no clear D gene. Germline CDR1 is MGHRA and CDR2 is YSYEKL. The CDR3 has 16 amino acids. V gave up 0 bases and J gave up 0 bases, with 12 bases separating them. The CDR3: CASSQDFPGLSYEQYF. CDR3 in DNA: TGCGCCAGCAGCCAAGATTTCCCCGGGCTCTCCTACGAGCAGTACTTC.

The V call is TRBV7-9, the J call TRBJ2-7, with 8 positions matching TRBD1. V lost 4 bases and J lost 7; bases outside the gene matches: 12. Looked up from germline, CDR1 is SEHNR and CDR2 is FQNEAQ (reference sequence). The CDR3 contains 15 residues. This chain's CDR3 is CASSSRQGPLGEQYF. DNA of the CDR3: TGTGCCAGCAGCTCCCGACAGGGGCCTCTTGGTGAGCAGTACTTC.

The V and J genes are TRBV6-6 and TRBJ1-2; D is perhaps TRBD1 (6 bases). Between the trimmed V and J ends, which lost 8 bases and 6 bases, there was a span of 13 bases. CDR3 length equals 12 residues. CDR1 is MNHNY, CDR2 SVGAGI, per germline (reference sequence). The CDR3 protein is CASQQGRDGYTF. DNA of the CDR3: TGTGCCAGCCAACAGGGAAGGGATGGCTACACCTTC.

V is TRBV10-2 and J is TRBJ1-1, with 9 bases that match TRBD1. Germline CDR1 is WSHSY and CDR2 is SAAADI. The CDR3 has 14 amino acids. With V trimmed by 6 bases and J by 5 bases, 7 bases remained unmatched. Here the CDR3 DNA reads TGCGCCAGCAGGGGACAGGGCCGAGGTACTGAAGCTTTCTTT. Amino acid sequence: CASRGQGRGTEAFF.

CDR3 DNA: TGTGCTAGTGGTTTGACTCGCGGTGCTGAAGCTTTCTTT. Its protein product is CASGLTRGAEAFF. This chain uses TRBV12-5 with TRBJ1-1; D uncertain. V dropped 2 bases and J dropped 6 bases, with 10 bases sitting between them. CDR3 length equals 13 residues. Germline lookup yields CDR1 LGHNT and CDR2 FRNRAP.

The V gene is TRBV5-6, the J gene TRBJ1-1; TRBD1 matches 7 bases. The CDR3 is 14 residues long. With 4 bases clipped from V and 1 base from J, the junction kept 4 bases outside the gene matches. Looked up from germline, CDR1 is SGHDT and CDR2 is YYEEEE. CDR3 sequence (DNA): TGTGCCAGCAGCCTGGGGGACAGGAACACTGAAGCTTTCTTT. Translating gives CASSLGDRNTEAFF.

The V call is TRBV27, the J call TRBJ2-7; D is uncertain. There are 15 residues in the CDR3. Germline-derived CDR1 and CDR2 are MNHEY and SMNVEV (reference sequence). Trimming took 0 bases from V and 2 from J, leaving 11 bases between them. CDR3 amino acids: CASSLSRAGPYEQYF. As DNA, the CDR3 is TGTGCCAGCAGTTTATCCCGCGCAGGACCCTACGAGCAGTACTTC.

This clone was observed a single time. The genes are TRBV6-6 and TRBJ1-5; a weak D match, TRBD1 (5 bases). Germline V gene data show CDR1 as MNHNY and CDR2 as SVGAGI (reference sequence). The V and J ends lost 7 bases and 7 bases respectively, with 17 bases between them. The CDR3 consists of 14 residues. The CDR3 region has the DNA TGTGCCAGCACCGATGACAGCGTGGCCCAGCCCCAGCATTTT. Its translation: CASTDDSVAQPQHF.

This clone appeared a few times. This rearrangement joins TRBV30 to TRBJ1-4; D is unresolved. The CDR3 consists of 14 residues. The ends were cut back, 2 bases at V and 6 bases at J, with 13 bases in the middle. The V gene's germline CDR1 is GTSNPN and CDR2 SVGIG (reference sequence). CDR3 sequence (DNA): TGTGCCTGGAGTTACGGAAAAGATCATGAAAAACTGTTTTTT. Translation: CAWSYGKDHEKLFF.

This chain joins TRBV9 and TRBJ1-6; 8 bases are a match to TRBD1. CDR1 SGDLS and CDR2 YYNGEE come from the germline V gene. Trimming took 8 bases from V and 6 from J; bases not matched to a gene: 10. The CDR3 extends over 15 amino acids. CDR3 DNA sequence: TGTGCCAGTCAAGGTGGGGGACAGGCTAATTCACCCCTCCACTTT. Translation: CASQGGGQANSPLHF.